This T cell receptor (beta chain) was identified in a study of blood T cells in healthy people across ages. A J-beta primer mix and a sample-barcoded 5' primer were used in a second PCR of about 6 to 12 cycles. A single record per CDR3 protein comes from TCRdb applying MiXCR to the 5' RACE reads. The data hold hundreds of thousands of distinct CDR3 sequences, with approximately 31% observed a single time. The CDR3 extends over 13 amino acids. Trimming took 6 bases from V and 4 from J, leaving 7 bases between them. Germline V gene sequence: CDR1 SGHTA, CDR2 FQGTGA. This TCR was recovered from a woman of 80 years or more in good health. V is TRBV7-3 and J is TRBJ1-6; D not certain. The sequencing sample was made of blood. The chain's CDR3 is CASSWGYNSPLHF. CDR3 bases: TGTGCCAGCAGTTGGGGATATAATTCACCCCTCCACTTT. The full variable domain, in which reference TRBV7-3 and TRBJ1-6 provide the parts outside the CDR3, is GAGVSQTPSNKVTEKGKYVELRCDPISGHTALYWYRQSLGQGPEFLIYFQGTGAADDSGLPNDRFFAVRPEGSVSTLKIQRTERGDSAVYLCASSWGYNSPLHFGNGTRLTVT.